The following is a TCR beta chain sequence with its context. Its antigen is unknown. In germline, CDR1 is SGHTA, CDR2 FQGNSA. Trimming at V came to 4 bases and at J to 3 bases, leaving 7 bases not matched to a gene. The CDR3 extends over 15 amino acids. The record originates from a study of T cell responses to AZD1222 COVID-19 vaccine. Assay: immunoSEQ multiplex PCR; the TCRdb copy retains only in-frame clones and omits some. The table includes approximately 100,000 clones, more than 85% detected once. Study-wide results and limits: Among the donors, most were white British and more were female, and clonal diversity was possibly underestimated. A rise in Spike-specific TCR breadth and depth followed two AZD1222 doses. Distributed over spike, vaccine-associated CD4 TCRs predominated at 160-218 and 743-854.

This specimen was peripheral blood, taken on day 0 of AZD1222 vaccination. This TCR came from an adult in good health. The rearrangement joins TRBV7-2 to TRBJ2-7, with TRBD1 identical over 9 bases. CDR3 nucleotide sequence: TGTGCCAGCAGCTGGGCCGGGACAGGGCTCTACGAGCAGTACTTC. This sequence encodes CASSWAGTGLYEQYF.